This T cell receptor beta chain was recovered during a study of identical twins. Study observations and caveats: Among out-of-frame alpha sequences shared by twins, low generation probability occurred in excess.

At least ten counts were recorded for this clonotype. Its antigen is unknown. TCRdb processed the 5' RACE reads anew with MiXCR; each CDR3 protein has one entry. Of about 220,000 distinct CDR3 sequences listed, 5.5% to 7.5% are singletons. Germline V gene sequence: CDR1 LGHDT, CDR2 YNNKEL (reference sequence). CDR3 length: 15 residues. Trimming pared 1 base from V and 7 bases from J, leaving 11 bases between. These records were also assigned to another study, of T cells expressing NK-cell markers. As reported in that work: Beta-chain profiling covered CD3+CD56+NKG2C+, CD3+CD56+NKG2C- and CD3+CD56-NKG2C+ sorted subsets. Six or seven donors had dominant NKG2C+ clonotypes that comprised roughly 1.0-8% of their CD8+ T cells. Four of the donors also had these clonotypes leading their CD3+CD56-NKG2C+ fraction.

The V call is TRBV3-1, the J call TRBJ1-6, with D uncertain. The sequence came from a woman younger than 35 in good health. Sequencing input: CD8+ T cells sorted from blood. In DNA form, the CDR3 reads TGTGCCAGCAGCCAAGCCAACAGAGCAAATTCACCCCTCCACTTT. Its protein is CASSQANRANSPLHF.